This is a list of T cell receptor beta chains from one sample in a study of shared clonotypes between healthy human individuals. Generated by immunoSEQ multiplex PCR, the TCRdb table keeps only in-frame clones and is missing some. Counted here are roughly 2,000,000 clones, about 94% occurring once; the ten biggest clones make up 1.5% to 2%. Sequenced: naive CD8+ T cells from PBMCs. Every receptor here comes from a man younger than 35 in good health. Some clones in this sample may be carry-over from other donors' samples. The CDR3 runs from the conserved cysteine through the conserved F or W. The order of the fields is J gene, clone size, V gene, D gene, CDR3 DNA, CDR3 protein. D genes are given only for firm matches. Clone size appears in some rows only: once, few, many, or a class for an expanded clone.

TRBJ2-7	NA	TRBV13	NA	TGTGCCAGCAGTAGGTCGCAGGGAAGCGAGCAGTACTTC	CASSRSQGSEQYF
TRBJ2-7	NA	TRBV28	NA	TGTGCCAGCAGTTTACGGGGGCGCATCTACGAGCAGTACTTC	CASSLRGRIYEQYF
TRBJ2-5	NA	TRBV9	TRBD2	TGTGCCAGCAGCGTAGGAGACGGGAGGGTCCAAGAGACCCAGTACTTC	CASSVGDGRVQETQYF
TRBJ2-3	NA	TRBV5-1	TRBD2	TGCGCCAGCGTAAGCGGGAGGGGCACAGATACGCAGTATTTT	CASVSGRGTDTQYF
TRBJ2-3	NA	TRBV10-1	TRBD2	TGCGCCAGCAGTCCGCGACTAGCGGGAGCAGATACGCAGTATTTT	CASSPRLAGADTQYF
TRBJ2-7	NA	TRBV10-3	TRBD1	TGTGCCATCACTGATAGACAGGGACCCGACGAGCAGTACTTC	CAITDRQGPDEQYF
TRBJ1-2	NA	TRBV9	NA	TGTGCCAGCAGCCGGCAATCCAGTTTGACCAATCGGCTCAACTATGGCTACACCTTC	CASSRQSSLTNRLNYGYTF
TRBJ2-7	NA	TRBV29-1	NA	TGCAGCCGCAACGGTAGGCTTGCCTACGAGCAGTACTTC	CSRNGRLAYEQYF
TRBJ2-1	NA	TRBV7-6	TRBD2	TGTGCCAGCAGCTCTTCCTTGAGCGGGAGTGTTGGGGATGAGCAGTTCTTC	CASSSSLSGSVGDEQFF
TRBJ2-6	NA	TRBV28	NA	TGTGCCAGCAGCCGACGGCTGAGGACCTCTGGGGCCAACGTCCTGACTTTC	CASSRRLRTSGANVLTF
TRBJ2-7	once	TRBV27	NA	TGTGCCAGCGGCGATTCAAGCTCCTACGAGCAGTACTTC	CASGDSSSYEQYF
TRBJ2-7	NA	TRBV4-1	TRBD1	TGCGCCAGCAGCGCCCGGACAGGGTACGCTTACGAGCAGTACTTC	CASSARTGYAYEQYF
TRBJ2-7	NA	TRBV27	TRBD2	TGTGCCAGCAGTTCCCCGACTAGCGCGGGTGAGCAGTACTTC	CASSSPTSAGEQYF
TRBJ1-5	NA	TRBV27	NA	TGTGCCAGCAGTATAGGGGGGAATCAGCCCCAGCATTTT	CASSIGGNQPQHF
TRBJ1-1	NA	TRBV6-5	NA	TGTGCCAGCAGTTACTCAAAGAACACTGAAGCTTTCTTT	CASSYSKNTEAFF
TRBJ1-2	NA	TRBV4-1	NA	TGCGCCAGCAGCCAAGTGCTCGGGGGTAACTATGGCTACACCTTC	CASSQVLGGNYGYTF
TRBJ2-3	NA	TRBV6-5	TRBD2	TGTGCCAGCAGTTATGAACCTAGCGGGAGTGCAGATACGCAGTATTTT	CASSYEPSGSADTQYF
TRBJ2-2	NA	TRBV6-1	NA	TGTGCCAGCAGTTCCCGGGTTGTCACCGGGGAGCTGTTTTTT	CASSSRVVTGELFF
TRBJ2-1	NA	TRBV27	NA	TGTGCCAGCAGTCCCCGACAGAGCCACTCTTACAATGAGCAGTTCTTC	CASSPRQSHSYNEQFF
TRBJ2-2	NA	TRBV7-6	NA	TGTGCCAGCAGCTTAGGGTTGCGGGAGAACACCGGGGAGCTGTTTTTT	CASSLGLRENTGELFF
TRBJ2-4	NA	TRBV28	NA	TGTGCCAGCAGCTCCTACCGCGAAATCAGCAAAAACATTCAGTACTTC	CASSSYREISKNIQYF
TRBJ2-5	NA	TRBV28	NA	TGTGCCAGCAGTTTATACGTAGGAGCTCCAGAGACCCAGTACTTC	CASSLYVGAPETQYF
TRBJ2-3	once	TRBV9	NA	TGTGCCAGCAGCGTCGGAGGGGTCGGAGATACGCAGTATTTT	CASSVGGVGDTQYF
TRBJ1-2	NA	TRBV19	NA	TGTGCCAGTAGTATAAAGGGGCCTAACTATGGCTACACCTTC	CASSIKGPNYGYTF